This T cell receptor beta chain was recovered during a study of blood T cell repertoires in COVID-19. About the research overall: Both acute and convalescent COVID-19 samples were obtained from the United States, Italy and Spain. Sample material is recorded as cDNA or gDNA derived from T cells, B-cell-depleted T cells, or PBMCs.

Seattle's enrolled individuals joined amid active infection and were then monitored longitudinally. In the authors' workflow: Nucleated cell counts were estimated from reference gene primer amplification. The method was immunoSEQ multiplex PCR; TCRdb's version includes in-frame clones alone and lacks a portion of them. That table furnishes V, J and clone size, whereas the DNA furnished D and trimming. The data show under 450,000 clones, approximately 86% seen once. Unmatched junction bases numbered 14, after V lost 4 bases and J lost 1 base. The CDR3 is 18 residues long. The germline CDR1 and CDR2 sequences are SGDLS and YYNGEE.

Material: peripheral blood. The rearrangement links TRBV9 to TRBJ1-1; 9 bases fit TRBD1. The receptor comes from a woman aged 55-70 years with COVID-19, enrolled during active disease. The CDR3 loop reads CASSLSDTGGDENTEAFF. The CDR3 DNA reads TGTGCCAGCAGCCTCTCCGATACAGGGGGCGACGAGAACACTGAAGCTTTCTTT. Full variable domain (remainder filled in from reference TRBV9 and TRBJ1-1): DSGVTQTPKHLITATGQRVTLRCSPRSGDLSVYWYQQSLDQGLQFLIQYYNGEERAKGNILERFSAQQFPDLHSELNLSSLELGDSALYFCASSLSDTGGDENTEAFFGQGTRLTVV.